This T cell receptor (beta chain) appears in the sequencing data of a study of cytomegalovirus exposure and HLA in healthy donors. General study findings and limits: DRB1 showed the most TCR associations and HLA-C the fewest in a later analysis, as rates varied by HLA locus. Several of the most significant clusters appeared, in a later analysis, to be linked to common viral pathogens. Under in vitro conditions, a few CMV-associated chains were confirmed as specific for CMV antigens.

With 60 Vbeta and 13 Jbeta primers, the PCR was carried out. Sequencing was performed with immunoSEQ multiplex PCR; in TCRdb, only in-frame clones are kept and a portion is missing. The sample lists tens of thousands of clones, 65% to 70% seen once, with approximately 11% in the top ten. Points on this clone: No antigen is known for it.

Trimming removed 2 bases from V and 1 base from J, with 14 bases in between. Germline V gives CDR1 SQVTM, CDR2 ANQGSEA. The CDR3 has 15 amino acids. This rearrangement joins TRBV29-1 to TRBJ1-1; D may be TRBD1 (5 bases). The source material was PBMCs. This TCR was sampled from a woman aged 25 to 39 in good health and CMV-seronegative. CDR3 sequence (DNA): TGCAGCGTTGAATTGGCAGGGAAGGGGAACACTGAAGCTTTCTTT. Its protein is CSVELAGKGNTEAFF.